The source of this T cell receptor (beta chain) is a study of tumor-infiltrating lymphocytes in glioblastoma multiforme. The germline V gene encodes CDR1 SGHAT and CDR2 FQNNGV. Trimming shortened V by 5 bases and J by 5 bases, and 15 bases separated the two germline ends. This CDR3 is 14 amino acids long. This clonotype was detected a few times. Multiple V-beta primers and a C-beta primer amplified TCRB from RNA. A single record per CDR3 protein comes from TCRdb applying MiXCR to the multiplex PCR reads. The sample gives 25,000 to 35,000 distinct CDR3 sequences, roughly 64% of which show up once; around a third is in the top ten.

The chain couples TRBV11-2 to TRBJ2-5, with D perhaps TRBD1 or TRBD2 (7 bases each). The receptor was isolated from a male donor with glioblastoma. The specimen was brain tumor tissue. CDR3 nucleotides: TGTGCCAGCAGCCAGGGGGGGTCCCCGGAGACCCAGTACTTC. It translates to CASSQGGSPETQYF.